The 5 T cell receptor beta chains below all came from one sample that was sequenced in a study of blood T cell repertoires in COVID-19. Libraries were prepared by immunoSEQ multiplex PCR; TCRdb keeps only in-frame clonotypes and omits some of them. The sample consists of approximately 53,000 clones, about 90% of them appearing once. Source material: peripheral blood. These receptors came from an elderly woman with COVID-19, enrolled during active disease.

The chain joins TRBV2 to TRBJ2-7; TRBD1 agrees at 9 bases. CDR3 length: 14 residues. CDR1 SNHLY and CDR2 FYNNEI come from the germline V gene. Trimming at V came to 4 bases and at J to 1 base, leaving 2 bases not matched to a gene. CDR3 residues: CASSGQGVSYEQYF. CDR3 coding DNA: TGTGCCAGCAGTGGACAGGGGGTTTCCTACGAGCAGTACTTC.

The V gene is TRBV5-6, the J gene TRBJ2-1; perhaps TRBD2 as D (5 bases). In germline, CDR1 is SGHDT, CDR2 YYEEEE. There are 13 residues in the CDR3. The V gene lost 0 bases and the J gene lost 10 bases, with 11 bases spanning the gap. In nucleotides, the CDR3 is TGTGCCAGCAGCTTGGGGACTGGGCCAGAGCAGTTCTTC. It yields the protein CASSLGTGPEQFF.

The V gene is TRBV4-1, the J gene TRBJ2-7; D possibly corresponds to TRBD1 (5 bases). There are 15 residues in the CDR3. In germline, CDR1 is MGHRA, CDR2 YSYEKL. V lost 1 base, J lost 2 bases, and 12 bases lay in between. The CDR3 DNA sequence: TGCGCCAGCAGCCAAGCGCGGCAGGACACCTACGAGCAGTACTTC. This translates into CASSQARQDTYEQYF.

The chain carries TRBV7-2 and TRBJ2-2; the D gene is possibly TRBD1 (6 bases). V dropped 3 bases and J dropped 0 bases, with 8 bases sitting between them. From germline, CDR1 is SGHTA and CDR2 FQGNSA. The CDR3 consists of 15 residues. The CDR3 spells CASSFGTTNTGELFF. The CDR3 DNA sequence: TGTGCCAGCAGCTTCGGGACAACGAACACCGGGGAGCTGTTTTTT.

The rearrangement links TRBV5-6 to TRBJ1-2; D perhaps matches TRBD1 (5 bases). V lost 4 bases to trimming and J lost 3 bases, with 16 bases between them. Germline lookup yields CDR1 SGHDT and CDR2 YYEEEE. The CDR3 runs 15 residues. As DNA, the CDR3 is TGTGCCAGCAGCCCCCTTGGGGGGAAAGACTATGGCTACACCTTC. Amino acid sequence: CASSPLGGKDYGYTF.